This entry features one TCR beta chain sequence. This clone was detected only a few times. Its antigen target is currently unknown. No qualities accompany the bases; no much larger clone lies one base away. Library preparation employed the immunoSEQ multiplex PCR assay. Held by TCRdb, this immuneACCESS table contains in-frame sequences only and omits some clones. Under half of the omission traces to an unresolved V gene where checked; the cause of the rest is unknown. The sample table shows 50,000 to 70,000 clones, and 91% are seen once. Of the sample, about 2.3% is held by the ten largest clones. This specimen belongs to a study of T cell changes during pregnancy in multiple sclerosis (dated 2019 in TCRdb). About the full investigation: In women with multiple sclerosis, the researchers looked at how the T cell repertoire shifted as pregnancy progressed.

This TCR was recovered from a female donor in good health, enrolled as a control in a pregnancy study. The sample in question was peripheral blood, obtained in the third trimester of pregnancy.

The CDR3 reads as follows: CASSKDTSEAFF. The DNA sequence is given as TGTGCCAGCAGTAAGGACACATCAGAAGCTTTCTTT. The V and J genes are TRBV7-9 and TRBJ1-1; TRBD1 could be the D gene, as 5 bases match. Deletion took 6 bases off V and 8 bases off J, with a span of 13 bases between the germline ends. Reading from cysteine to phenylalanine, the CDR3 counts 12 amino acids. The sequence is cut down to CDR3 DNA, 36 bases in frame from base 1. From a lookup of the germline V gene (reference sequence), CDR1 and CDR2 are SEHNR and FQNEAQ.